Described below is a single T cell receptor (beta chain) sequence and its context. Its specificity is not known. A much larger clone differs by one base, so this may be a read error. The sample comes from a study of T cells in Graves' hyperthyroidism and ophthalmopathy. Findings and caveats of the study: Blood also held most thyroid clonotypes expanded beyond 0.001.

Clinicians diagnosed patients from clinical symptoms, serum thyroxine and TRAb, thyroid ultrasound and orbital computed tomography. What was amplified from RNA transcripts were TCR beta CDR3 regions. HTBI primers were used for first-round RT-PCR of the TCR CDR3. From the multiplex PCR reads, TCRdb called clonotypes with MiXCR, one entry per CDR3 protein. Counted here are 500,000 or so distinct CDR3 sequences, about 16% occurring once; the ten biggest clones make up about 29%. Germline V gene sequence: CDR1 MNHEY, CDR2 SMNVEV (reference sequence). Trimming left V 4 bases short and J 0 bases short, with 8 bases between. The CDR3 extends over 14 amino acids.

The rearrangement uses TRBV27 and TRBJ2-3, with D possibly TRBD1 on 6 matching bases. The material sequenced was blood. The clonotype comes from a woman aged 25 to 45 with Graves' ophthalmopathy. CDR3 nucleotides: TGTGCCAGCAGTTGGACAGCGAGCACAGATACGCAGTATTTT. Translated: CASSWTASTDTQYF.